Following are 24 T cell receptor beta chains from one sample sequenced in a study of blood T cell repertoires in COVID-19 (dated by TCRdb to the early 2020s). The library relied on the immunoSEQ multiplex PCR assay. Sourced from immuneACCESS, this table was stored by TCRdb with only in-frame sequences that have V and J called. A share of the clones is absent; for the studies checked, an unresolved V gene accounts for under half, and the remainder has no known explanation. A total of approximately 200,000 clones appear in this sample, around 84% of them only once. The ten most abundant clones make up about 10% of the sample. The sequenced material came from peripheral blood. These receptors were collected from an elderly woman with COVID-19, enrolled during active disease.

This clone was observed once. This chain joins TRBV28 and TRBJ1-5; 9 bases fit TRBD1. The CDR3 has 16 residues. The germline CDR1 and CDR2 sequences are MDHEN and SYDVKM. J gave up 2 bases and V 6 bases, and 8 bases lay outside the gene matches. Here the CDR3 reads CASRTGGLRGNQPQHF. As DNA, the CDR3 is TGTGCCAGCAGGACAGGGGGTTTAAGGGGCAATCAGCCCCAGCATTTT.

Written as DNA, the CDR3 is TGCGCCAGCAGCCAAGATCTTCAGGGGGCGTATAGTGAAAAACTGTTTTTT. Protein sequence: CASSQDLQGAYSEKLFF. The chain combines TRBV4-3 with TRBJ1-4; 8 bases match TRBD1. V was pared by 0 bases and J by 7 bases, with 10 bases of the junction left unmatched. The CDR3 contains 17 residues. In germline, CDR1 is LGHNA, CDR2 YSLEER.

The chain couples TRBV19 to TRBJ1-2; 9 nucleotides match TRBD1. Germline loops: CDR1 LNHDA, CDR2 SQIVND (reference sequence). J gave up 3 bases and V 5 bases, and 4 bases lay outside the gene matches. The CDR3 sequence is 14 residues long. CDR3 sequence reads: CASSARTGDYGYTF. CDR3 bases: TGTGCCAGTAGTGCGAGGACAGGGGACTATGGCTACACCTTC.

The rearrangement uses TRBV28 and TRBJ2-4; D is undetermined. Trimming stripped 6 bases from V and 6 bases from J, with 12 bases between. Germline lookup yields CDR1 MDHEN and CDR2 SYDVKM. The CDR3 runs 13 residues. CDR3 DNA: TGTGCCAGCAGATCTGTCCCACTAAACATTCAGTACTTC. This codes for CASRSVPLNIQYF. The full variable domain, with the rest looked up from reference TRBV28 and TRBJ2-4, is DVKVTQSSRYLVKRTGEKVFLECVQDMDHENMFWYRQDPGLGLRLIYFSYDVKMKEKGDIPEGYSVSREKKERFSLILESASTNQTSMYLCASRSVPLNIQYFGAGTRLSVL.

This clone came up a few times. The chain uses TRBV24-1 and TRBJ2-2; 12 nucleotides align to TRBD1. The CDR3 sequence is 17 residues long. The V gene's germline CDR1 is KGHDR and CDR2 SFDVKD. V lost 7 bases and J lost 6; bases outside the gene matches: 11. The CDR3: CATRAPGQGAEAGELFF. In nucleotides, the CDR3 is TGTGCCACCAGGGCACCGGGACAGGGGGCTGAAGCCGGGGAGCTGTTTTTT.

The rearrangement uses TRBV29-1 and TRBJ1-3, with D possibly TRBD1 on 5 matching bases. Germline V CDR1 and CDR2: SQVTM, ANQGSEA. V lost 3 bases to trimming and J lost 0 bases, with 15 bases between them. The CDR3 has 16 amino acids. The CDR3 coding sequence is TGCAGCGTTGAGGGCGGCAGGACATCCTCTGGAAACACCATATATTTT. Encoded protein: CSVEGGRTSSGNTIYF.

The chain joins TRBV18 to TRBJ1-2; 8 positions agree with TRBD1. This CDR3 region has 14 residues. CDR1 is KGHSH, CDR2 LQKENI, per germline. The ends lost 3 bases at V and 4 bases at J; junction bases unmatched: 4. CDR3 loop: CASSPGDRSYGYTF. The CDR3 nucleotides are TGTGCCAGCTCACCTGGGGACAGGTCCTATGGCTACACCTTC. Variable domain in full (rest from reference TRBV18 and TRBJ1-2): NAGVMQNPRHLVRRRGQEARLRCSPMKGHSHVYWYRQLPEEGLKFMVYLQKENIIDESGMPKERFSAEFPKEGPSILRIQQVVRGDSAAYFCASSPGDRSYGYTFGSGTRLTVV.

The chain links TRBV29-1 to TRBJ2-2; 7 bases are shared with TRBD1. The V and J ends lost 6 bases and 4 bases, in that order; junction bases with no gene match: 8. The CDR3 is 14 residues long. Per the germline V gene, CDR1 is SQVTM and CDR2 is ANQGSEA. CDR3 sequence reads: CSVRDSRATGELFF. DNA of the CDR3: TGCAGCGTCAGGGACAGCAGAGCCACCGGGGAGCTGTTTTTT.

V gene TRBV5-1 combines with J gene TRBJ2-1; TRBD1 is a possible D gene (6 bases). Germline values: CDR1 SGHRS, CDR2 YFSETQ. Between the trimmed V and J ends, which lost 0 bases and 4 bases, there was a span of 11 bases. This CDR3 contains 15 residues. The CDR3 bases are TGCGCCAGCAGCTTGGCCTCTGGACAGTACAATGAGCAGTTCTTC. It codes for CASSLASGQYNEQFF.

The V call is TRBV10-3, the J call TRBJ2-1; D may be TRBD1 (6 bases). The germline V and J ends were trimmed by 0 bases and 8 bases, with 8 bases remaining between them. CDR1 is ENHRY, CDR2 SYGVKD, per germline. This CDR3 has 13 residues. The CDR3 DNA reads as TGTGCCATCAGTGAGTCTCCAGGGGATGAGCAGTTCTTC. Its translation: CAISESPGDEQFF.

The chain combines TRBV7-2 with TRBJ2-1; no clear D. V dropped 1 base and J dropped 2 bases, with 3 bases sitting between them. The CDR3 spans 13 residues. Germline V gene data show CDR1 as SGHTA and CDR2 as FQGNSA. CDR3 sequence: CASSLGTYNEQFF. CDR3 sequence (DNA): TGTGCCAGCAGCTTAGGTACCTACAATGAGCAGTTCTTC.

The V call is TRBV30, the J call TRBJ1-5; D might be TRBD1 (6 bases). The CDR3 has 13 amino acids. Germline V gene lookup returns CDR1 GTSNPN and CDR2 SVGIG (reference sequence). V was shortened by 0 bases and J by 7 bases, with 10 bases between the two germline ends. CDR3 sequence reads: CAWSVQGKQPQHF. CDR3 bases: TGTGCCTGGAGTGTGCAGGGGAAACAGCCCCAGCATTTT.

The chain combines TRBV7-9 with TRBJ1-1; D gene uncertain. The germline gives CDR1 SEHNR, CDR2 FQNEAQ (reference sequence). V dropped 5 bases and J dropped 4 bases, with 11 bases sitting between them. The CDR3 is 13 amino acids. This CDR3 is CASSLGLSTEAFF. The CDR3 DNA reads TGTGCCAGCAGCCTTGGACTGAGCACTGAAGCTTTCTTT.

This clone was recorded only once. The chain has TRBV5-6 and TRBJ1-6; 9 positions match TRBD1. The CDR3 is 17 amino acids. The germline gives CDR1 SGHDT, CDR2 YYEEEE. With V trimmed by 1 base and J by 7 bases, 9 bases remained unmatched. The CDR3 bases are TGTGCCAGCAGCTTGACCTACGAAGGACAGGGGAATTCACCCCTCCACTTT. Translating gives CASSLTYEGQGNSPLHF.

V and J are TRBV6-5 and TRBJ2-5; 12 bases are a match to TRBD2. The V segment lost 6 bases and the J segment 5 bases; nucleotides outside the gene matches: 7. The germline gives CDR1 MNHEY, CDR2 SVGAGI. The CDR3 has 15 residues. CDR3 nucleotide sequence: TGTGCCAGCAGATCACTAGCGGGGGGTTCCGAGACCCAGTACTTC. The encoded protein is CASRSLAGGSETQYF.

V and J are TRBV4-2 and TRBJ1-3, with no clear D. V gave up 0 bases and J gave up 0 bases, with 15 bases separating them. Germline V gene data show CDR1 as LGHNA and CDR2 as YNFKEQ. The CDR3 is 18 amino acids. The CDR3 DNA reads as TGTGCCAGCAGCCAAGATTTCCCTTCTGGGAGCTCTGGAAACACCATATATTTT. The encoded protein is CASSQDFPSGSSGNTIYF.

The genes are TRBV18 and TRBJ2-7; 7 bases agree with TRBD1. CDR1 is KGHSH, CDR2 LQKENI, per germline. With V trimmed by 2 bases and J by 3 bases, 4 bases remained unmatched. The CDR3 length is 14 residues. CDR3 region: CASSPTGDSYEQYV. CDR3 bases: TGTGCCAGCTCACCAACAGGGGATAGCTACGAGCAGTACGTC.

This clone was observed many times. J is TRBJ1-5 and V is TRBV27; D may be TRBD1 (5 bases). Trimming stripped 10 bases from V and 9 bases from J, with 16 bases between. CDR1 and CDR2 from the germline V gene are MNHEY and SMNVEV (reference sequence). CDR3 length: 12 amino acids. CDR3 residues: CANPREVSPQHF. In DNA form, the CDR3 reads TGTGCCAACCCCAGGGAAGTCTCGCCCCAGCATTTT.

The gene calls are TRBV28 and TRBJ1-6; no reliable D call. CDR1 and CDR2 (germline): MDHEN, SYDVKM. This CDR3 region has 14 residues. The V gene lost 5 bases and the J gene lost 6 bases, with 11 bases spanning the gap. The CDR3: CASSPAGTNSPLHF. In DNA form, the CDR3 reads TGTGCCAGCAGTCCGGCAGGCACTAATTCACCCCTCCACTTT.

This chain connects TRBV11-3 to TRBJ1-1, with D possibly matching TRBD1 (5 bases). CDR1 is SGHNT, CDR2 YENEEA, per germline. The V end was cut by 6 bases, the J end by 11 bases, with 22 bases between. The CDR3 consists of 14 residues. The CDR3 DNA reads as TGTGCCAGCAGTAGGGGTAATGATCCACAAATGGCTTTCTTT. The encoded protein is CASSRGNDPQMAFF.

J is TRBJ1-3 and V is TRBV6-5, with D unresolved. The CDR3 has 13 amino acids. The V end lost 5 bases, the J end lost 1 base, and 6 bases lay between the germline ends. The germline CDR1 and CDR2 sequences are MNHEY and SVGAGI. Here the CDR3 DNA reads TGTGCCAGCAGTCCACTATCTGGAAACACCATATATTTT. Translating gives CASSPLSGNTIYF.

This clone was seen once. This chain links TRBV28 with TRBJ1-5, with TRBD1 matching over 7 bases. The CDR3 has 15 amino acids. Trimming cost V 6 bases and J 4 bases; bases outside gene matches: 9. CDR1 and CDR2 (germline): MDHEN, SYDVKM. Here the CDR3 reads CASSPLDRENQPQHF. The CDR3 coding sequence is TGTGCCAGCAGCCCCCTTGACAGGGAGAATCAGCCCCAGCATTTT.

This chain links TRBV28 with TRBJ1-2; D is possibly TRBD1 (5 bases). Germline-derived CDR1 and CDR2 are MDHEN and SYDVKM. Trimming took off 4 bases at V and 1 base at J, with 16 bases between the two ends. This CDR3 has 16 amino acids. CDR3 DNA: TGTGCCAGCAGTTCGCCAGGGTCGACCTTTAACTATGGCTACACCTTC. Translated, it gives CASSSPGSTFNYGYTF.

The chain couples TRBV5-1 to TRBJ1-2; tentatively, D is TRBD1 (6 bases). Deletions cut 4 bases from V and 6 bases from J, with 19 bases between. The CDR3 runs 15 residues. Germline assignment: CDR1 SGHRS and CDR2 YFSETQ. This CDR3 is CASSPTATGSNGYTF. The CDR3 coding sequence is TGCGCCAGCAGCCCGACCGCTACAGGGTCGAATGGCTACACCTTC.